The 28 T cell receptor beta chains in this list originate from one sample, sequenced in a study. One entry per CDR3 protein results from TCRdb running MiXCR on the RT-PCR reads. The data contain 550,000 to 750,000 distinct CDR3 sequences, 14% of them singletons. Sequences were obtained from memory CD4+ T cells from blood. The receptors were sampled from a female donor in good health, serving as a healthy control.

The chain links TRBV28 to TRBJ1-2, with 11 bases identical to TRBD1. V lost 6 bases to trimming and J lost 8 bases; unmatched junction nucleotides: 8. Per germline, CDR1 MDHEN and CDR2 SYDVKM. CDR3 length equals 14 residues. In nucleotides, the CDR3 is TGTGCCAGCAGCCGGACAGGGGGCTGTCCGGGCTACACCTTC. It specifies CASSRTGGCPGYTF.

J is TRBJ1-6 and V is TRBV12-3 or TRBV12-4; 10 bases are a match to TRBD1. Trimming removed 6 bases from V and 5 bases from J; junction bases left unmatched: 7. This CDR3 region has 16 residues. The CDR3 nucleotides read TGTGCCAGCAGGCATCCGGGACAGGGGAATAATTCACCCCTCCACTTT. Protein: CASRHPGQGNNSPLHF.

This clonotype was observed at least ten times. This CDR3 reads CASSPGGTGGEKLFF. DNA of the CDR3: TGCGCCAGCAGTCCAGGTGGGACAGGGGGCGAAAAACTGTTTTTT. The chain carries TRBV10-1 and TRBJ1-4; 12 nucleotides align to TRBD1. Trimming at V came to 5 bases and at J to 8 bases, leaving 6 bases not matched to a gene. The CDR3 length is 15 residues. Germline V lookup: CDR1 WNHNN, CDR2 SYGVQD (reference sequence).

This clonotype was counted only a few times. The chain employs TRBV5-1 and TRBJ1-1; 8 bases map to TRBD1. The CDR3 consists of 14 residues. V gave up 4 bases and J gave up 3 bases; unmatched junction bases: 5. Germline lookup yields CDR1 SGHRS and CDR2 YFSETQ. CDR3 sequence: CASSTQGADTEAFF. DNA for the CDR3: TGCGCCAGCAGCACTCAGGGGGCCGACACTGAAGCTTTCTTT.

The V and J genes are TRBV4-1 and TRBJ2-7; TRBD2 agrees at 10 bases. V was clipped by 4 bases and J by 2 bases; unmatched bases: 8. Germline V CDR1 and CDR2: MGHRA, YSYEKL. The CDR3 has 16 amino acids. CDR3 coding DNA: TGCGCCAGCAGCCCCGGACTAGCGGAAACGGCCTACGAGCAGTACTTC. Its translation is CASSPGLAETAYEQYF.

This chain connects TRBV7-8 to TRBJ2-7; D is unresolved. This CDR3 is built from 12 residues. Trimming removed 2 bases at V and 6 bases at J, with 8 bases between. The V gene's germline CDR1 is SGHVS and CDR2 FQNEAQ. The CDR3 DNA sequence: TGTGCCAGCAGCTTAAGGACGTCCGAGCAGTACTTC. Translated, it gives CASSLRTSEQYF. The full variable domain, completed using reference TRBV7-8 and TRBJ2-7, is GAGVSQSPRYKVAKRGQDVALRCDPISGHVSLFWYQQALGQGPEFLTYFQNEAQLDKSGLPSDRFFAERPEGSVSTLKIQRTQQEDSAVYLCASSLRTSEQYFGPGTRLTVT.

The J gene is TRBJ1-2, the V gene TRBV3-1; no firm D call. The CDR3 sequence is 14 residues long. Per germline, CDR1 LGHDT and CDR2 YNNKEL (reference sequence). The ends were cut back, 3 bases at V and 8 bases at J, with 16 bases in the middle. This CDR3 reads CASSHLGRPGGYTF. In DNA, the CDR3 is TGTGCCAGCAGCCATTTGGGGAGACCAGGAGGCTACACCTTC. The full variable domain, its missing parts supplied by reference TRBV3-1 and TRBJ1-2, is DTAVSQTPKYLVTQMGNDKSIKCEQNLGHDTMYWYKQDSKKFLKIMFSYNNKELIINETVPNRFSPKSPDKAHLNLHINSLELGDSAVYFCASSHLGRPGGYTFGSGTRLTVV.

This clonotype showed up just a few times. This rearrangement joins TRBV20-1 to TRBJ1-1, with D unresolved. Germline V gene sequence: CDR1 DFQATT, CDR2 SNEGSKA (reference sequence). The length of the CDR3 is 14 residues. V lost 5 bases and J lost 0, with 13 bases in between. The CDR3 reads CSAPFLEMNTEAFF. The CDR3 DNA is TGCAGTGCTCCCTTTTTGGAAATGAACACTGAAGCTTTCTTT.

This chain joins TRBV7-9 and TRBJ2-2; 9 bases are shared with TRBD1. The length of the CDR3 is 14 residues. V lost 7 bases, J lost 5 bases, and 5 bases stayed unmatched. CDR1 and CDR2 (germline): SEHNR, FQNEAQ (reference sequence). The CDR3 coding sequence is TGTGCCAGCAAAACAGGGGGCGATACCGGGGAGCTGTTTTTT. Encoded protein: CASKTGGDTGELFF.

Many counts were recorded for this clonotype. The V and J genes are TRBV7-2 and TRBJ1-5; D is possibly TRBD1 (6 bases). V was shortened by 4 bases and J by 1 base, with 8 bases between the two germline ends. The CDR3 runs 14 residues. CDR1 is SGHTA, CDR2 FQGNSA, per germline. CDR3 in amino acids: CASSSDRSNQPQHF. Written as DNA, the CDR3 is TGTGCCAGCAGCTCAGACAGGAGCAATCAGCCCCAGCATTTT.

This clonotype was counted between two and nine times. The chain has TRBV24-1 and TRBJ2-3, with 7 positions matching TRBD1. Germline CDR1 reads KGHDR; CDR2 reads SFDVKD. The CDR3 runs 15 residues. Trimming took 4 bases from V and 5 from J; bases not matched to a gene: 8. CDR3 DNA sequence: TGTGCCACCAGTGACAACAGGGGAAAAGGAGATACGCAGTATTTT. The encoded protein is CATSDNRGKGDTQYF.

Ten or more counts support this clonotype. As DNA, the CDR3 is TGTGCCAGCAGTTTGGATTCAGTCTACGAGCAGTACTTC. Protein product: CASSLDSVYEQYF. V usage is TRBV12-3 or TRBV12-4 and J usage is TRBJ2-7; D uncertain. With 3 bases removed from V and 3 bases from J, the gap between germline ends came to 9 bases. The CDR3 extends over 13 amino acids.

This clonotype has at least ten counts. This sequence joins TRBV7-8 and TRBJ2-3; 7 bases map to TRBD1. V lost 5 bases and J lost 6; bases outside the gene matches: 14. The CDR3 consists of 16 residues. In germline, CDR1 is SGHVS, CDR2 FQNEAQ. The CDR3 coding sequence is TGTGCCAGCAGCCGACAGGGAAGCATGACATTGGATACGCAGTATTTT. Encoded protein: CASSRQGSMTLDTQYF.

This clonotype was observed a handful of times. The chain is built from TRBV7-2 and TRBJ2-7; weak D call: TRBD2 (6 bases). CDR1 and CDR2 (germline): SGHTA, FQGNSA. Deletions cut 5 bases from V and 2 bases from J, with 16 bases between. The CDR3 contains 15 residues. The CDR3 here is CASSVRLDPPYEQYF. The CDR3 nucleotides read TGTGCCAGCAGCGTACGACTAGATCCCCCCTACGAGCAGTACTTC.

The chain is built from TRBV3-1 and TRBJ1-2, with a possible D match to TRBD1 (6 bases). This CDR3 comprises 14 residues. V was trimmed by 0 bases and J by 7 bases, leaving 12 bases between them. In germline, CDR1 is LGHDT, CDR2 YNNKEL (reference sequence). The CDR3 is CASSQDGSGVGYTF. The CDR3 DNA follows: TGTGCCAGCAGCCAAGATGGGTCAGGGGTTGGCTACACCTTC.

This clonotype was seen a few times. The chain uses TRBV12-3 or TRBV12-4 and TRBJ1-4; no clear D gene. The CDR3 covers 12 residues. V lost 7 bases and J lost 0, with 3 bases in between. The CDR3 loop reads CASTPTNEKLFF. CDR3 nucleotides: TGTGCCAGCACCCCAACTAATGAAAAACTGTTTTTT.

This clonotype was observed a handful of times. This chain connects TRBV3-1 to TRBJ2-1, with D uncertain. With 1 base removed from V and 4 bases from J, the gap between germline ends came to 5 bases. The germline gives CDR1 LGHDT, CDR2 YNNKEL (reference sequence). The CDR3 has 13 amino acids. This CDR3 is CASSQAMYNEQFF. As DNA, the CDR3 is TGTGCCAGCAGCCAAGCGATGTACAATGAGCAGTTCTTC.

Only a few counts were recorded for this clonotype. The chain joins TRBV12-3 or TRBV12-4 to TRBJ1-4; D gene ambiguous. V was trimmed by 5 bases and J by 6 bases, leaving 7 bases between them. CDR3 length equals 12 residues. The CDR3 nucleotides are TGTGCCAGCAGTCCGCGCCATGAAAAACTGTTTTTT. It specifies CASSPRHEKLFF.

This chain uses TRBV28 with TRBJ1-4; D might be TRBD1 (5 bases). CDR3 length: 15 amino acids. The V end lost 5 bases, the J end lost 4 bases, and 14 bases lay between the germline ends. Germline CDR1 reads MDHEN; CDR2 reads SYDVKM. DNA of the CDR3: TGTGCCAGCAGTCCCCCGGGGGTCGATAATGAAAAACTGTTTTTT. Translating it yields CASSPPGVDNEKLFF.

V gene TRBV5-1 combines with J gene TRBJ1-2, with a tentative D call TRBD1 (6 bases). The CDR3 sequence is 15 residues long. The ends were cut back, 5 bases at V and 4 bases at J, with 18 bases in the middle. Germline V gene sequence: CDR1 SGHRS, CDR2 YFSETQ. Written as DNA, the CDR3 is TGCGCCAGCAGAGATGGGACACCATCGCCCTATGGCTACACCTTC. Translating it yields CASRDGTPSPYGYTF.

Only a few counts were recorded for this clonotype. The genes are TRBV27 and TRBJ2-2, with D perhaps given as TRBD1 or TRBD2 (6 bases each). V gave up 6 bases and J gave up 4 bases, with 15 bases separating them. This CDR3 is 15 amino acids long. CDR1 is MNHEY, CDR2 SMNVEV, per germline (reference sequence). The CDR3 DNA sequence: TGTGCCAGCAGAGGGGGGCAGCATACCACCGGGGAGCTGTTTTTT. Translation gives CASRGGQHTTGELFF.

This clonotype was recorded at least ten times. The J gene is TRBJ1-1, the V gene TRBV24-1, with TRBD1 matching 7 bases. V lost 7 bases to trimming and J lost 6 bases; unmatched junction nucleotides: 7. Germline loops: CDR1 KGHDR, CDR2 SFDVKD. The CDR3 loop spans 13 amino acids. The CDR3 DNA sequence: TGTGCCACCAGCCCCAGGGGGAGGGCTGAAGCTTTCTTT. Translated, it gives CATSPRGRAEAFF.

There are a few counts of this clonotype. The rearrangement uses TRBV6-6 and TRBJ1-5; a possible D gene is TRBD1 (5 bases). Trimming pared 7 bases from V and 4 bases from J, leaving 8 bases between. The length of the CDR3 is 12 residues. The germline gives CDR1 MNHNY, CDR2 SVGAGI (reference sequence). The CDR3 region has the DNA TGTGCCAGCATGGGGGTTAATCAGCCCCAGCATTTT. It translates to CASMGVNQPQHF.

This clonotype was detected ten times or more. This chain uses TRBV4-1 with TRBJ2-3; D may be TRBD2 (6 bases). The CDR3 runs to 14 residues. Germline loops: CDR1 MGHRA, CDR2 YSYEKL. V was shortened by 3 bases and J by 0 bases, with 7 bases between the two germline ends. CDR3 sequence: CASSQEGSTDTQYF. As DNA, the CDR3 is TGCGCCAGCAGCCAGGAGGGTAGCACAGATACGCAGTATTTT.

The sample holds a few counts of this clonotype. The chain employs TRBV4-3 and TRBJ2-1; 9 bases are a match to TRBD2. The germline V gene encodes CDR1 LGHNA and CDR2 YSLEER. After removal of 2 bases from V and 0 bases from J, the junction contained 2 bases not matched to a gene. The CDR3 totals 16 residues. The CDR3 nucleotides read TGCGCCAGCAGCCAATTAGCGGGAGACTCCTACAATGAGCAGTTCTTC. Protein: CASSQLAGDSYNEQFF.

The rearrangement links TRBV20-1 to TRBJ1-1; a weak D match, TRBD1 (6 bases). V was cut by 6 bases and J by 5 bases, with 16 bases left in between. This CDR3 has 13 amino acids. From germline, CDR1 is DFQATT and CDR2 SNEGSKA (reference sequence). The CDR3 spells CSARRGGRTEAFF. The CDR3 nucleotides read TGCAGTGCCCGAAGGGGGGGGAGGACTGAAGCTTTCTTT.

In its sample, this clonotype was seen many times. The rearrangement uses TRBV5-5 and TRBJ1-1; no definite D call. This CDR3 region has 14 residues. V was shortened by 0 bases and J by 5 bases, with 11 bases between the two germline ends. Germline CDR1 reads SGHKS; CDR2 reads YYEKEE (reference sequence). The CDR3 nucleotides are TGTGCCAGCAGCTTGGCGAGGGTTTTGACTGAAGCTTTCTTT. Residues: CASSLARVLTEAFF.

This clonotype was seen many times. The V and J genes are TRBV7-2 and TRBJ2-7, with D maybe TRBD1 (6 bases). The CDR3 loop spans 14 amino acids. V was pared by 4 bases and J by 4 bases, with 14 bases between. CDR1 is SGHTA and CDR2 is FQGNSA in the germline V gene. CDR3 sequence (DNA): TGTGCCAGCAGCTCGCAGGGGTTTAGTTACGAGCAGTACTTC. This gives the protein CASSSQGFSYEQYF.